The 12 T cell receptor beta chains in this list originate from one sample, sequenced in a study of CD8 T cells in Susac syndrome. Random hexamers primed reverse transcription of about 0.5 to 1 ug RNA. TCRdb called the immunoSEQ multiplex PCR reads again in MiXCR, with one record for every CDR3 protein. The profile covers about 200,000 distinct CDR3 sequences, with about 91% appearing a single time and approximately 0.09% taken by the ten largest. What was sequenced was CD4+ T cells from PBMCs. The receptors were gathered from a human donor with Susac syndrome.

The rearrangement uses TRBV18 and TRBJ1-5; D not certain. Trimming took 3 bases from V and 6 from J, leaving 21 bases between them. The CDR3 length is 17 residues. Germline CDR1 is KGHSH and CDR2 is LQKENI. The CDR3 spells CASSPDSVSAGSQPQHF. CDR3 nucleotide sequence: TGTGCCAGCTCACCCGATTCCGTCTCAGCTGGGAGTCAGCCCCAGCATTTT.

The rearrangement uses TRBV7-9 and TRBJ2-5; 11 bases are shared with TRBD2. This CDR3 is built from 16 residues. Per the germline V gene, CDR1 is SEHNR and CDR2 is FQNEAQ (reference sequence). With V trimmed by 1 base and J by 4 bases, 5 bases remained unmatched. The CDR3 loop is CASSLEGLAGGETQYF. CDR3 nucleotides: TGTGCCAGCAGCTTAGAAGGGCTAGCGGGAGGAGAGACCCAGTACTTC.

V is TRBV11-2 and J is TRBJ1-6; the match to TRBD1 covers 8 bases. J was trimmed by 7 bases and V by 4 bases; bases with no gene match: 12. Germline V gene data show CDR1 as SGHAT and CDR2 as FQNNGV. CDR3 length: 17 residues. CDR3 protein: CASSSLRRDRRNSPLHF. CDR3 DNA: TGTGCCAGCAGCTCCCTGCGCCGGGACAGGCGAAATTCACCCCTCCACTTT.

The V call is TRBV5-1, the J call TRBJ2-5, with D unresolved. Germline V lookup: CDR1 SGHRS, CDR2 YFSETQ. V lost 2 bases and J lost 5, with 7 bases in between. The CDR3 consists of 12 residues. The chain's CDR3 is CASSLNEETQYF. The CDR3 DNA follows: TGCGCCAGCAGCTTAAACGAGGAGACCCAGTACTTC. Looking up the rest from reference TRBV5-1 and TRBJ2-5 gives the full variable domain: KAGVTQTPRYLIKTRGQQVTLSCSPISGHRSVSWYQQTPGQGLQFLFEYFSETQRNKGNFPGRFSGRQFSNSRSEMNVSTLELGDSALYLCASSLNEETQYFGPGTRLLVL.

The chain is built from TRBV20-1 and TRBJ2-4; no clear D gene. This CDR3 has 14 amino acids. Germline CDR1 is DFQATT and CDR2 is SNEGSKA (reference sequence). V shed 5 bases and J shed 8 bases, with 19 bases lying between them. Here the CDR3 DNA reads TGCAGTGCTGGCCCCAGGCTACATAAGGACATTCAGTACTTC. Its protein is CSAGPRLHKDIQYF.

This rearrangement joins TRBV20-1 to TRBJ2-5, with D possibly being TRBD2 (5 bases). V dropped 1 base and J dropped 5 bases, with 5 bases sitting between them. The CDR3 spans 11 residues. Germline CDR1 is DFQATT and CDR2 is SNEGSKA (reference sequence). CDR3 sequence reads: CSARVAETQYF. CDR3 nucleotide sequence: TGCAGTGCTAGAGTAGCGGAGACCCAGTACTTC.

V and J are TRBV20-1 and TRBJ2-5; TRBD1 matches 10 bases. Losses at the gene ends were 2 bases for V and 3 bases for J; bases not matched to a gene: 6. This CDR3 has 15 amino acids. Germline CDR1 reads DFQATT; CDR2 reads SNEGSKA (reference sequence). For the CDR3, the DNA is TGCAGTGCTAGAAAGACAGGGGGCGGAAAAGAGACCCAGTACTTC. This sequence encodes CSARKTGGGKETQYF.

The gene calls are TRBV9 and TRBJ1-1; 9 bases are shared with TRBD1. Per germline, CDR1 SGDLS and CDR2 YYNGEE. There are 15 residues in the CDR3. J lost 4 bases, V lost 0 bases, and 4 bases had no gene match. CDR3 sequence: CASSVAQDRGTEAFF. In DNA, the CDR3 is TGTGCCAGCAGCGTAGCTCAGGACAGGGGCACTGAAGCTTTCTTT.

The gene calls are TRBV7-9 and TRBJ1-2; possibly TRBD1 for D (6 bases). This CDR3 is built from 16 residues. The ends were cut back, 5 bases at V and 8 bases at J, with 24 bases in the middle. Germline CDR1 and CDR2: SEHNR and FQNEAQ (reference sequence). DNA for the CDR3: TGTGCCAGCAGCCTTAAAACCGGGACACCGGGGGAAGGCTACACCTTC. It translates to CASSLKTGTPGEGYTF.

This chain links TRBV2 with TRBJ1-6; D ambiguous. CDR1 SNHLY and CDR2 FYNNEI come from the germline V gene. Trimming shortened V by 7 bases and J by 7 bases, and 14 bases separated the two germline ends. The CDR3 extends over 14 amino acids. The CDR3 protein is CASNPSRLNSPLHF. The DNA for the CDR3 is TGTGCCAGCAATCCTAGTCGCCTGAATTCACCCCTCCACTTT.

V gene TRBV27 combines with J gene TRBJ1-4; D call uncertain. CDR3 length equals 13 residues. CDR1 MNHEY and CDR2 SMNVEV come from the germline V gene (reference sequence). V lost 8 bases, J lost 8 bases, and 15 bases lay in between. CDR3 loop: CASREWGREKLFF. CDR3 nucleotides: TGTGCCAGCCGTGAATGGGGAAGGGAAAAACTGTTTTTT.

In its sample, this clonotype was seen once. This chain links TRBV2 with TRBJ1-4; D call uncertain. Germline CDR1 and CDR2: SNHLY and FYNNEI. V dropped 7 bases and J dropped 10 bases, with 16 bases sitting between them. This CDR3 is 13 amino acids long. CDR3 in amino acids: CASNWADVGKLFF. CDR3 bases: TGTGCCAGCAATTGGGCTGACGTTGGAAAACTGTTTTTT.